This T cell receptor (beta chain) was recovered during a study of regulatory T cells in long-lasting Graves disease. Study context: Positive TSH receptor antibodies alongside over 5 years of antithyroid drugs were what marked Graves' disease as persistent.

TCR beta libraries were built with iRepertoire HTBI primers and Arm-PCR of CDR3 regions. In TCRdb, the multiplex PCR reads were re-called with MiXCR into one record per CDR3 protein. The table includes a few hundred thousand distinct CDR3 sequences, 20% to 25% detected once. Indicated time point: persistent/refractory GD, antithyroid drugs over 5 years with positive TRAb. RNA extracted from PBMCs served as the sequencing template. This clonotype was found many times. The antigen remains unidentified. V was trimmed by 2 bases and J by 6 bases, leaving 10 bases between them. The CDR3 loop spans 14 amino acids. Per germline, CDR1 MDHEN and CDR2 SYDVKM. Study results and caveats: New patients shared approximately 1,000 public clonotypes, and persistent patients shared more, with 2,500 to 3,000.

V and J are TRBV28 and TRBJ1-4; no clear D. This receptor was taken from a female donor with Graves disease. Sequenced here: peripheral blood mononuclear cells (PBMCs), sampled when the disease was refractory, from a patient treated with antithyroid drugs. CDR3 sequence reads: CASSLKPVYEKLFF. The CDR3 bases are TGTGCCAGCAGTTTAAAACCGGTCTATGAAAAACTGTTTTTT.